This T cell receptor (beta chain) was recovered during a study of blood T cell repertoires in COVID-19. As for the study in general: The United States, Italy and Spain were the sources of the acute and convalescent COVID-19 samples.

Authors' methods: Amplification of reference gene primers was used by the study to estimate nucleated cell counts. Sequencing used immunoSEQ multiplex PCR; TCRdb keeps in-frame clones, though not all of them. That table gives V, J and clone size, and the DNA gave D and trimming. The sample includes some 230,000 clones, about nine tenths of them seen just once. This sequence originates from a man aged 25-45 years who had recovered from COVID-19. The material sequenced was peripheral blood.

The chain's CDR3 is CASSYGTEDYEKLFF. As DNA, the CDR3 is TGTGCCAGCAGTTACGGGACAGAAGATTATGAAAAACTGTTTTTT. The chain carries TRBV6-5 and TRBJ1-4, with 7 bases that match TRBD1. The V and J ends lost 2 bases and 6 bases, in that order; junction bases with no gene match: 6. The CDR3 totals 15 residues. Germline V gene lookup returns CDR1 MNHEY and CDR2 SVGAGI.